The 21 T cell receptor beta chains below all came from one sample that was sequenced in a study of T cells in Graves' hyperthyroidism and ophthalmopathy. TCR beta CDR3 regions were amplified from RNA transcripts. The HTBI primer set served for first-round RT-PCR of the TCR CDR3. TCRdb re-analysed the multiplex PCR reads in MiXCR, keeping a single row per CDR3 protein. Among 95,000 to 110,000 distinct CDR3 sequences listed, about 16% were seen once. Material: blood. Receptors originate from a woman aged 45-65 years with Graves' hyperthyroidism.

The gene calls are TRBV20-1 and TRBJ2-2; possible D gene TRBD1, 5 bases. The CDR3 has 12 amino acids. V dropped 4 bases and J dropped 6 bases, with 9 bases sitting between them. Looked up from germline, CDR1 is DFQATT and CDR2 is SNEGSKA (reference sequence). The CDR3 reads CSATPTAGELFF. The CDR3, as DNA: TGCAGTGCTACTCCGACAGCCGGGGAGCTGTTTTTT.

This clonotype was recorded many times. The rearrangement uses TRBV5-1 and TRBJ2-3; weak D call: TRBD2 (6 bases). With 0 bases removed from V and 3 bases from J, the gap between germline ends came to 14 bases. Germline V gives CDR1 SGHRS, CDR2 YFSETQ. The CDR3 loop spans 16 amino acids. The CDR3, as DNA: TGCGCCAGCAGCTTGGCGGTCGGGAGTACGACAGATACGCAGTATTTT. It codes for CASSLAVGSTTDTQYF.

This clonotype was seen only a few times. This clone may be a read error of a much larger clone one base away. This is likely a read error, given that the CDR3 carries no conserved phenylalanine or tryptophan at its end. The gene calls are TRBV11-2 and TRBJ1-1, with unresolved D. Per the germline V gene, CDR1 is SGHAT and CDR2 is FQNNGV. The V and J ends lost 1 base and 3 bases respectively, with 12 bases between them. The CDR3 totals 15 residues. CDR3 amino acids: CASSLGALVDTEAFY. As DNA, the CDR3 is TGTGCCAGCAGCTTAGGGGCTCTTGTGGACACTGAAGCTTTCTAT.

This clonotype was seen at least ten times. The chain joins TRBV10-3 to TRBJ2-7; TRBD1 agrees at 8 bases. Germline-derived CDR1 and CDR2 are ENHRY and SYGVKD. The V gene end was trimmed by 5 bases and the J gene end by 2 bases; junction bases not matched to a gene: 8. The CDR3 covers 15 residues. CDR3 in amino acids: CAISSAGQAAYEQYF. In DNA, the CDR3 is TGTGCCATCAGTAGCGCGGGACAGGCAGCCTACGAGCAGTACTTC.

This clonotype was seen more than once but under ten times. The chain joins TRBV5-5 to TRBJ2-2; D might be TRBD1 (6 bases). CDR3 length equals 15 residues. Germline CDR1 and CDR2: SGHKS and YYEKEE (reference sequence). Trimming shortened V by 7 bases and J by 0 bases, and 13 bases separated the two germline ends. This CDR3 is CASQSRGPNTGELFF. Here the CDR3 DNA reads TGTGCCAGCCAGAGCAGGGGCCCGAACACCGGGGAGCTGTTTTTT.

This clonotype was recorded many times. The genes are TRBV3-1 and TRBJ2-7, with TRBD1 matching 9 bases. Trimming cost V 3 bases and J 5 bases; bases outside gene matches: 2. The CDR3 contains 13 residues. CDR1 is LGHDT, CDR2 YNNKEL, per germline (reference sequence). CDR3 amino acids: CASSQRTGDEQYF. CDR3 DNA sequence: TGTGCCAGCAGCCAGAGGACAGGGGACGAGCAGTACTTC.

This clonotype was seen more than once but under ten times. With a much larger clone just one base away, this may be a read error. The chain combines TRBV27 with TRBJ2-7; the match to TRBD2 covers 7 bases. From germline, CDR1 is MNHEY and CDR2 SMNVEV (reference sequence). The CDR3 contains 15 residues. Here the CDR3 DNA reads TGTGCCAGCAGCCGCAAACTAGCGAGAGGGTACGGGCAGTACTTC. Its protein is CASSRKLARGYGQYF.

The gene calls are TRBV4-1 and TRBJ2-6; tentative D call: TRBD2 (6 bases). Trimming left V 4 bases short and J 2 bases short, with 12 bases between. The CDR3 contains 16 residues. CDR1 MGHRA and CDR2 YSYEKL come from the germline V gene. CDR3 in DNA: TGCGCCAGCAGCCCTGAATGGAGGGCTGGGGCCAACGTCCTGACTTTC. It is translated as CASSPEWRAGANVLTF.

This clonotype was detected many times. The V call is TRBV6-1, the J call TRBJ1-1, with D unclear. CDR1 and CDR2 (germline): MNHNS, SASEGT. CDR3 length: 10 amino acids. V shed 7 bases and J shed 4 bases, with 4 bases lying between them. The CDR3 nucleotides read TGTGCCAGCAAGGCCACTGAAGCTTTCTTT. Protein: CASKATEAFF.

This clonotype was counted at least ten times. The rearrangement links TRBV28 to TRBJ1-2, with 8 positions matching TRBD1. The CDR3 is made up of 16 amino acids. Germline V CDR1 and CDR2: MDHEN, SYDVKM. V was clipped by 5 bases and J by 3 bases; unmatched bases: 11. CDR3 residues: CASSRPRTGTDYGYTF. The CDR3 coding sequence is TGTGCCAGCAGTCGGCCGAGGACAGGGACCGACTATGGCTACACCTTC.

There are many counts of this clonotype. The V and J genes are TRBV7-9 and TRBJ1-2; TRBD1 matches at 7 bases. CDR3 size: 13 residues. Germline V gene data show CDR1 as SEHNR and CDR2 as FQNEAQ (reference sequence). With 5 bases clipped from V and 11 bases from J, the junction kept 11 bases outside the gene matches. The CDR3 sequence is CASSRRDSLSYTF. The DNA of the CDR3 is TGTGCCAGCAGCCGTCGGGACAGCCTGTCATACACCTTC.

J is TRBJ2-3 and V is TRBV3-1, with 7 bases identical to TRBD1. There are 19 residues in the CDR3. From germline, CDR1 is LGHDT and CDR2 YNNKEL (reference sequence). V shed 5 bases, J shed 5 bases, and the junction held 22 bases outside the gene matches. CDR3 DNA: TGTGCCAGCAGCGATCCGACTCTGCGCCCGGGACAGAAGGAAGATACGCAGTATTTT. Amino acids: CASSDPTLRPGQKEDTQYF.

This clonotype appeared many times. The genes are TRBV4-2 and TRBJ2-2; D perhaps matches TRBD2 (5 bases). The CDR3 spans 14 residues. V gave up 4 bases and J gave up 5 bases, with 11 bases separating them. In germline, CDR1 is LGHNA, CDR2 YNFKEQ. CDR3 amino acids: CASSLSPGTGELFF. The CDR3 DNA reads as TGTGCCAGCAGCCTATCCCCGGGAACCGGGGAGCTGTTTTTT.

This chain links TRBV20-1 with TRBJ1-2; D not certain. V was cut by 4 bases and J by 8 bases, with 17 bases left in between. CDR3 size: 13 residues. In germline, CDR1 is DFQATT, CDR2 SNEGSKA (reference sequence). The CDR3 DNA reads TGCAGTGCTAAACCCAGGCAATTGGACGGCTACACCTTC. Its translation is CSAKPRQLDGYTF.

This clonotype has a handful of counts. The chain carries TRBV11-1 and TRBJ2-1; 8 bases align to TRBD2. Germline lookup yields CDR1 SGHAT and CDR2 FQDESV (reference sequence). The ends lost 4 bases at V and 7 bases at J; junction bases unmatched: 9. The CDR3 runs 15 residues. The chain's CDR3 is CASSSSRASGNEQFF. DNA of the CDR3: TGTGCCAGCAGCTCCTCGCGGGCTAGCGGGAATGAGCAGTTCTTC.

This clonotype appeared many times. The chain recombines TRBV20-1 with TRBJ1-1, with unresolved D. The germline V gene has CDR1 DFQATT and CDR2 SNEGSKA (reference sequence). The CDR3 contains 14 residues. V lost 6 bases and J lost 4, with 18 bases in between. The CDR3 sequence is CSAHLRAGGTEAFF. CDR3 nucleotide sequence: TGCAGTGCCCACCTGCGGGCGGGCGGCACTGAAGCTTTCTTT.

This clonotype turned up a few times. The rearrangement joins TRBV5-6 to TRBJ2-6; D perhaps matches TRBD1 (5 bases). Germline V lookup: CDR1 SGHDT, CDR2 YYEEEE. V was clipped by 3 bases and J by 0 bases, with 7 bases between them. CDR3 length: 15 amino acids. Here the CDR3 reads CASSYDSSGANVLTF. CDR3 nucleotides: TGTGCCAGCAGCTACGACAGCTCTGGGGCCAACGTCCTGACTTTC.

This clonotype was picked up many times. The gene calls are TRBV6-1 and TRBJ1-2; D not resolved. CDR1 and CDR2 (germline): MNHNS, SASEGT. The CDR3 is 14 amino acids. V lost 6 bases, J lost 5 bases, and 16 bases lay in between. Written as DNA, the CDR3 is TGTGCCAGCAGCCACATCGCACAGAAGTATGGCTACACCTTC. The encoded protein is CASSHIAQKYGYTF.

This clonotype was seen at least ten times. The V call is TRBV2, the J call TRBJ2-1; either TRBD1 or TRBD2 may fit D (7 bases each). The CDR3 loop spans 16 amino acids. Germline V CDR1 and CDR2: SNHLY, FYNNEI. V shed 6 bases and J shed 5 bases, with 20 bases lying between them. CDR3 protein: CASRDLRSGTDNEQFF. As DNA, the CDR3 is TGTGCCAGCAGGGACCTGAGGAGCGGGACAGACAATGAGCAGTTCTTC.

This clonotype was seen many times. J is TRBJ1-2 and V is TRBV28; D is unclear. V lost 6 bases to trimming and J lost 5 bases, with 16 bases between them. The CDR3 extends over 14 amino acids. The germline V gene has CDR1 MDHEN and CDR2 SYDVKM. For the CDR3, the DNA is TGTGCCAGCAGCCTCAGACAAGAAGTTTATGGCTACACCTTC. It specifies CASSLRQEVYGYTF.

This clonotype was recorded at least ten times. CDR3 region: CASSSHRGRSYGYTF. For the CDR3, the DNA is TGTGCCAGCAGTTCCCACAGGGGGCGGAGCTATGGCTACACCTTC. The chain links TRBV12-3 or TRBV12-4 to TRBJ1-2; TRBD1 matches 9 bases. This CDR3 is built from 15 residues. V trimming: 4 bases; J trimming: 4 bases; junction bases outside the gene matches: 7.